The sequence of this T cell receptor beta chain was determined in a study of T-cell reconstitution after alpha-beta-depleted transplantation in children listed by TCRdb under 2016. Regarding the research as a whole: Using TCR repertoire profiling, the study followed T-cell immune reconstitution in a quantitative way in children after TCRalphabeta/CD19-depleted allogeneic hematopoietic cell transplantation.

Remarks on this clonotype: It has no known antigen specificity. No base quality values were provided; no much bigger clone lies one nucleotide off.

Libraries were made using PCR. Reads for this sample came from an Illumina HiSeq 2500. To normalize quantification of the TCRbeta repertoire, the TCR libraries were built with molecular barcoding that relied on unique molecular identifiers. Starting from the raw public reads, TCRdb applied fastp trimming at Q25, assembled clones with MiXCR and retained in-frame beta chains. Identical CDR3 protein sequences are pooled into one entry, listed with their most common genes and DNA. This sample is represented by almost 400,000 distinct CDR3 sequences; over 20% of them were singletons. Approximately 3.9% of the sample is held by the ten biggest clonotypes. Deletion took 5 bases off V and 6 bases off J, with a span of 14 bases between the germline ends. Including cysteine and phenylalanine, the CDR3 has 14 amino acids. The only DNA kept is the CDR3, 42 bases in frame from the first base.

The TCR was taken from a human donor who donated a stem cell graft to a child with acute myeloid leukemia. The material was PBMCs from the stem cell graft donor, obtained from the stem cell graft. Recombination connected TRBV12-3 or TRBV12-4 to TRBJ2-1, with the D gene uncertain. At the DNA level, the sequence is TGTGCCAGCAGTCCTCGACCGTCATTCAATGAGCAGTTCTTC. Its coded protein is CASSPRPSFNEQFF.